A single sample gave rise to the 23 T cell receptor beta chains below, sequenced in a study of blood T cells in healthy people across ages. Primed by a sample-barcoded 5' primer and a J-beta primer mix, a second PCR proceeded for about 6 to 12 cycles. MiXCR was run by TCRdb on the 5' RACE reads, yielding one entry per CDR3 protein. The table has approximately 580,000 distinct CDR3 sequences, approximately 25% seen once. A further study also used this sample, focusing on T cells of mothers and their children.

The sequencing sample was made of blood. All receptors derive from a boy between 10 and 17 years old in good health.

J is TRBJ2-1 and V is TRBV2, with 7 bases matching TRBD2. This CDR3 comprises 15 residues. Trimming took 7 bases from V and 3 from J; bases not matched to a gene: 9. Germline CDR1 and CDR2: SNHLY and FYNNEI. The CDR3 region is CASTGGGSGYNEQFF. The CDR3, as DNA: TGTGCCAGCACGGGCGGGGGTTCAGGCTACAATGAGCAGTTCTTC.

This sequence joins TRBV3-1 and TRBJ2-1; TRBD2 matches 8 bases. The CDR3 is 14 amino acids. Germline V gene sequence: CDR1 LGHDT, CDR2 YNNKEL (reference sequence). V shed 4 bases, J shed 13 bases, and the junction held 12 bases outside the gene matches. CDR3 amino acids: CASSPFIAGGPQFF. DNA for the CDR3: TGTGCCAGCAGCCCCTTTATTGCGGGAGGTCCTCAGTTCTTC.

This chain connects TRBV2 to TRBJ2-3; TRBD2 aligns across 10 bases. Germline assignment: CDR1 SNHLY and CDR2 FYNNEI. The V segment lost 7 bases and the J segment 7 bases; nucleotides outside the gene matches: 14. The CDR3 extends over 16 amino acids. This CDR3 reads CASTSGGYPGWNTQYF. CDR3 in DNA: TGTGCCAGCACTAGCGGGGGATACCCGGGGTGGAATACGCAGTATTTT.

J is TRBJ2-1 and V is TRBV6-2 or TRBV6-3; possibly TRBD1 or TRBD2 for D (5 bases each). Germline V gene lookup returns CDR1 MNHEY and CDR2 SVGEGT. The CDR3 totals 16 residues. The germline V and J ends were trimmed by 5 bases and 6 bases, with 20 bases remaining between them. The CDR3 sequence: CASSPLGRDGGNEQFF. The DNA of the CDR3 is TGTGCCAGCAGTCCCCTGGGTAGGGATGGGGGCAATGAGCAGTTCTTC.

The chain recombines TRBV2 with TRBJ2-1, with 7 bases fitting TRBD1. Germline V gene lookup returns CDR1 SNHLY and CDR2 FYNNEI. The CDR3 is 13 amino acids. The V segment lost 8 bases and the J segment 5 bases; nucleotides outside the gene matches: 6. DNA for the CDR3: TGTGCCAGCGACAGGGCTCGGCACAATGAGCAGTTCTTC. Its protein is CASDRARHNEQFF.

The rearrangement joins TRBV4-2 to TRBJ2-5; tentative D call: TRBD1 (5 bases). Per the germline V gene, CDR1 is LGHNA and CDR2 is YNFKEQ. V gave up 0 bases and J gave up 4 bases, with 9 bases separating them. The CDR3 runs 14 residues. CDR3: CASSQEGRAETQYF. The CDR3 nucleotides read TGTGCCAGCAGCCAAGAAGGCAGGGCAGAGACCCAGTACTTC.

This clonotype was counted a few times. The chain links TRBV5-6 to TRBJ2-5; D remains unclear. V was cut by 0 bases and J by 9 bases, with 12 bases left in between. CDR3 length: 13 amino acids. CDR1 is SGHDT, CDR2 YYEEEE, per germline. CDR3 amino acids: CASSLAWAAAQYF. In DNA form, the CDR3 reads TGTGCCAGCAGCTTGGCCTGGGCTGCGGCCCAGTACTTC.

The CDR3 nucleotides are TGTGCCAGCAGTGAGACAGGGATCCTCTCTGGAAACACCATATATTTT. Amino acids: CASSETGILSGNTIYF. The rearrangement links TRBV25-1 to TRBJ1-3; 7 bases agree with TRBD1. The CDR3 has 16 amino acids. V lost 3 bases to trimming and J lost 0 bases; unmatched junction nucleotides: 5. Germline lookup yields CDR1 MGHDK and CDR2 SYGVNS.

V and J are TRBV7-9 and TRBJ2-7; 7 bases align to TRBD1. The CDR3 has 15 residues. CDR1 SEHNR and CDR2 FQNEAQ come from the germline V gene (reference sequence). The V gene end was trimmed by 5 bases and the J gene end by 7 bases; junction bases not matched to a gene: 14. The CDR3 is CASSTWTGALIEQYF. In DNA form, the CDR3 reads TGTGCCAGCAGCACATGGACAGGCGCCCTGATAGAGCAGTACTTC.

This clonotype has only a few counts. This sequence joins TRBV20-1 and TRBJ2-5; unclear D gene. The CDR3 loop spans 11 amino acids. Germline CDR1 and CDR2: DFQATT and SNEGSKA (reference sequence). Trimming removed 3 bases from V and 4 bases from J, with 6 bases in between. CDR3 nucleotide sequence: TGCAGTGCTAGGAATGGAGAGACCCAGTACTTC. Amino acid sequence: CSARNGETQYF.

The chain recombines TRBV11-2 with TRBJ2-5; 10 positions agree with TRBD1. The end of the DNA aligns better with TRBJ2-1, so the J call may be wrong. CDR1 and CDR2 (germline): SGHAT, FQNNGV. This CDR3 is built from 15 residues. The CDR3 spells CASSSRDRGHNEQFF. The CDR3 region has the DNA TGTGCCAGCAGCTCACGGGACAGGGGTCACAATGAGCAGTTCTTC.

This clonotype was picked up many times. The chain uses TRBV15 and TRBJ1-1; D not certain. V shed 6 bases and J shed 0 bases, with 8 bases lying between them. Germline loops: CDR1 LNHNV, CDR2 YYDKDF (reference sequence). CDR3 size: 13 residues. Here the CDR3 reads CATRTGLNTEAFF. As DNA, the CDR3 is TGTGCCACCAGGACGGGGTTGAACACTGAAGCTTTCTTT.

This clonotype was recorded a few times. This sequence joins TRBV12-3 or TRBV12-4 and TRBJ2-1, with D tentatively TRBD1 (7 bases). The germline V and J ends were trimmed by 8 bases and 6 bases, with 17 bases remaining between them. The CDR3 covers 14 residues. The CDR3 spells CASLRQGGGNEQFF. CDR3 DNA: TGTGCCAGCCTCCGACAGGGAGGAGGCAATGAGCAGTTCTTC.

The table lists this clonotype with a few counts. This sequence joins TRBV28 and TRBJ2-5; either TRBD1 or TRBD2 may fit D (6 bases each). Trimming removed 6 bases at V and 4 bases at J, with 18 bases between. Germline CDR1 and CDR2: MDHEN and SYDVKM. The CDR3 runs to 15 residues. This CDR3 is CASSQTGALSETQYF. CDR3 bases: TGTGCCAGCAGCCAGACGGGGGCGCTTTCAGAGACCCAGTACTTC. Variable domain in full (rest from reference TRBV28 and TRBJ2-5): DVKVTQSSRYLVKRTGEKVFLECVQDMDHENMFWYRQDPGLGLRLIYFSYDVKMKEKGDIPEGYSVSREKKERFSLILESASTNQTSMYLCASSQTGALSETQYFGPGTRLLVL.

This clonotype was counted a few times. The CDR3 DNA follows: TGTGCCAGCAGCTTGGAGGCAGCAAATCAGCCCCAGCATTTT. Its translation is CASSLEAANQPQHF. V and J are TRBV7-8 and TRBJ1-5; D gene unclear. The CDR3 totals 14 residues. V shed 3 bases and J shed 4 bases, with 10 bases lying between them. Germline V gives CDR1 SGHVS, CDR2 FQNEAQ.

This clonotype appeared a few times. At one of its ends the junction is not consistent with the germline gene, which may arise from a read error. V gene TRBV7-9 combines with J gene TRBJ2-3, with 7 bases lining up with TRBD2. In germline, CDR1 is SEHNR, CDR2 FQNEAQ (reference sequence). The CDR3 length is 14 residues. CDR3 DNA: TGCGCCAGCAGCTCGACTAGCTACACAGATACGCAGTATTTT. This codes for CASSSTSYTDTQYF.

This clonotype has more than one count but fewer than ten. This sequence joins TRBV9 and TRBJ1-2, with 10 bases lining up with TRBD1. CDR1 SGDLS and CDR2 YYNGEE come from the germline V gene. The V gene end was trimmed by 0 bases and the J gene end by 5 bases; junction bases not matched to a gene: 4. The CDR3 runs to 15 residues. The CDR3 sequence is CASSVDRQGAYGYTF. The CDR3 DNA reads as TGTGCCAGCAGCGTAGATAGACAGGGGGCGTATGGCTACACCTTC. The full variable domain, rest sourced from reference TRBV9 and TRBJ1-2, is DSGVTQTPKHLITATGQRVTLRCSPRSGDLSVYWYQQSLDQGLQFLIQYYNGEERAKGNILERFSAQQFPDLHSELNLSSLELGDSALYFCASSVDRQGAYGYTFGSGTRLTVV.

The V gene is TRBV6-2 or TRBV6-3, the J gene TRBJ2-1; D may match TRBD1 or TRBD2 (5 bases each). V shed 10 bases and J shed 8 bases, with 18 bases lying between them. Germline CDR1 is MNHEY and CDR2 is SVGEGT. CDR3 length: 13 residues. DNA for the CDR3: TGTGCCATCTCCGGGACCCATGGGGATGAGCAGTTCTTC. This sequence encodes CAISGTHGDEQFF.

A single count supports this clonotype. The chain's CDR3 is CASSLVGQGLIYGYTF. The CDR3 DNA reads TGTGCCAGCAGCTTAGTGGGACAGGGCCTGATATATGGCTACACCTTC. The chain carries TRBV7-9 and TRBJ1-2; 9 positions agree with TRBD1. The CDR3 runs to 16 residues. Germline loops: CDR1 SEHNR, CDR2 FQNEAQ (reference sequence). V lost 1 base to trimming and J lost 5 bases; unmatched junction nucleotides: 8.

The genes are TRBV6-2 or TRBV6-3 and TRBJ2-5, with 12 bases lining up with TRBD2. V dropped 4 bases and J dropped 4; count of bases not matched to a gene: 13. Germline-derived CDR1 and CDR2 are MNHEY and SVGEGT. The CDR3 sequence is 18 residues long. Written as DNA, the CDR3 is TGTGCCAGCAGTTTCGCCGGACTAGCGGGGAATCAGGGAGAGACCCAGTACTTC. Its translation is CASSFAGLAGNQGETQYF.

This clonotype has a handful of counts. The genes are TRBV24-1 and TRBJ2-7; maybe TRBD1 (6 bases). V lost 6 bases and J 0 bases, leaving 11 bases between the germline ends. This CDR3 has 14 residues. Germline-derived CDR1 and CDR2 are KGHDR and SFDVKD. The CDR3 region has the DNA TGTGCCACCAGTCCCGACAGGTTCTCCTACGAGCAGTACTTC. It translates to CATSPDRFSYEQYF.

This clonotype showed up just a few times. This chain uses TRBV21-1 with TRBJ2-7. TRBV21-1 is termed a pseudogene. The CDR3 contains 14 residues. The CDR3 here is CASSKEGSSYEQYF. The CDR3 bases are TGTGCCAGCAGCAAAGAGGGTAGCTCCTACGAGCAGTACTTC.

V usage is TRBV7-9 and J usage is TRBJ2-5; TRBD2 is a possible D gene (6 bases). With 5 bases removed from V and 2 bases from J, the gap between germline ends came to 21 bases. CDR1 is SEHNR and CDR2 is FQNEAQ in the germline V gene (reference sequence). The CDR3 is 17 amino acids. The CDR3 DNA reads TGTGCCAGCAGCGTAGGCGCTCTAGCGATCGCACAAGAGACCCAGTACTTC. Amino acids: CASSVGALAIAQETQYF.